Below, 32 T cell receptor beta chains from the same sample are listed, as sequenced in a study of T cells in Graves' hyperthyroidism and ophthalmopathy. It was RNA transcripts that yielded the amplified TCR beta CDR3 regions. An initial round of RT-PCR targeting the TCR CDR3 relied on the HTBI primer set. TCRdb reanalysed the multiplex PCR reads using MiXCR and keeps one entry per CDR3 protein. In the table there are about 400,000 distinct CDR3 sequences, 13% to 15% of which are singletons. Sample: blood. The origin of the receptors is a woman in her sixties with Graves' ophthalmopathy.

This clonotype was counted a few times. The rearrangement uses TRBV6-1 and TRBJ1-1, with a tentative D call TRBD1 (6 bases). The CDR3 totals 14 residues. Germline values: CDR1 MNHNS, CDR2 SASEGT. V was pared by 8 bases and J by 3 bases, with 16 bases between. CDR3 amino acids: CASGTPGQDTEAFF. The CDR3 region has the DNA TGTGCCAGCGGAACTCCGGGACAAGACACTGAAGCTTTCTTT.

V and J are TRBV3-1 and TRBJ2-7, with 7 bases lining up with TRBD2. The CDR3 loop spans 15 amino acids. Losses at the gene ends were 5 bases for V and 4 bases for J; bases not matched to a gene: 11. Germline V lookup: CDR1 LGHDT, CDR2 YNNKEL (reference sequence). This CDR3 is CASSSRGLLPYEQYF. The CDR3 coding sequence is TGTGCCAGCAGCTCCCGGGGACTATTACCTTACGAGCAGTACTTC.

This chain connects TRBV5-1 to TRBJ1-4; D is undetermined. This CDR3 has 13 amino acids. Trimming removed 5 bases from V and 3 bases from J, with 8 bases in between. From germline, CDR1 is SGHRS and CDR2 YFSETQ. In DNA form, the CDR3 reads TGCGCCAGCAGTCCTGCACCTAATGAAAAACTGTTTTTT. The encoded protein is CASSPAPNEKLFF.

This clonotype was recorded at least ten times. This chain links TRBV18 with TRBJ2-1; D uncertain. The germline CDR1 and CDR2 sequences are KGHSH and LQKENI. V was trimmed by 3 bases and J by 0 bases, leaving 9 bases between them. The CDR3 extends over 15 amino acids. This CDR3 is CASSPGLSSYNEQFF. The CDR3 DNA reads as TGTGCCAGCTCACCCGGTCTCAGCTCCTACAATGAGCAGTTCTTC.

This clonotype appeared a few times. The rearrangement uses TRBV20-1 and TRBJ2-7; 13 nucleotides align to TRBD2. The CDR3 length is 15 residues. CDR1 and CDR2 from the germline V gene are DFQATT and SNEGSKA (reference sequence). The V segment lost 2 bases and the J segment 2 bases; nucleotides outside the gene matches: 3. DNA for the CDR3: TGCAGTGCTAGAAAAGGGACTAGCGGGACCTACGAGCAGTACTTC. This translates into CSARKGTSGTYEQYF.

The table lists this clonotype with many counts. CDR3 sequence (DNA): TGTGCCAGCAGTCTCCAGGGGGCCTACACAGATACGCAGTATTTT. The encoded protein is CASSLQGAYTDTQYF. The rearrangement uses TRBV28 and TRBJ2-3; 8 nucleotides match TRBD1. The V gene end was trimmed by 5 bases and the J gene end by 2 bases; junction bases not matched to a gene: 6. Germline V gives CDR1 MDHEN, CDR2 SYDVKM. This CDR3 has 15 amino acids.

This clonotype was seen more than once but under ten times. The V call is TRBV4-1, the J call TRBJ2-7; 10 bases line up with TRBD2. From germline, CDR1 is MGHRA and CDR2 YSYEKL. The CDR3 extends over 16 amino acids. V trimming: 0 bases; J trimming: 4 bases; junction bases outside the gene matches: 6. Here the CDR3 DNA reads TGCGCCAGCAGCCAAGACTTGGCTAGCGGGAGTTACGAGCAGTACTTC. It specifies CASSQDLASGSYEQYF.

This clonotype was counted at least ten times. The V call is TRBV7-9, the J call TRBJ2-3, with TRBD2 matching 12 bases. After removal of 2 bases from V and 5 bases from J, the junction contained 2 bases not matched to a gene. The CDR3 contains 15 residues. The germline gives CDR1 SEHNR, CDR2 FQNEAQ (reference sequence). The CDR3 sequence is CASSLPSGRGDTQYF. CDR3 in DNA: TGTGCCAGCAGCTTACCTAGCGGGAGGGGAGATACGCAGTATTTT.

This clonotype came up a few times. The chain combines TRBV24-1 with TRBJ2-1; D is unresolved. Trimming cost V 5 bases and J 4 bases, with 11 bases left between them. The CDR3 totals 14 residues. Germline V gives CDR1 KGHDR, CDR2 SFDVKD. As DNA, the CDR3 is TGTGCCACCAGTGGGCCCCAATCATACAATGAGCAGTTCTTC. It translates to CATSGPQSYNEQFF.

This clonotype was counted many times. This chain connects TRBV20-1 to TRBJ1-1, with D possibly being TRBD1 (6 bases). V was clipped by 5 bases and J by 3 bases, with 16 bases between them. The CDR3 extends over 14 amino acids. The germline gives CDR1 DFQATT, CDR2 SNEGSKA (reference sequence). CDR3 protein: CSAQQGTLYTEAFF. In DNA, the CDR3 is TGCAGTGCTCAGCAGGGGACCCTGTACACTGAAGCTTTCTTT.

The table lists this clonotype with many counts. The V call is TRBV29-1, the J call TRBJ2-5, with D perhaps TRBD2 (6 bases). CDR3 length: 13 amino acids. CDR1 SQVTM and CDR2 ANQGSEA come from the germline V gene. The V and J ends lost 7 bases and 3 bases respectively, with 15 bases between them. The CDR3 loop is CSARRAEKETQYF. The CDR3 bases are TGCAGCGCCCGGAGGGCGGAGAAAGAGACCCAGTACTTC.

This clonotype has just a few counts. The V call is TRBV10-2, the J call TRBJ1-2; D unclear. The CDR3 is 12 amino acids. Germline V gene lookup returns CDR1 WSHSY and CDR2 SAAADI. V lost 2 bases and J 5 bases, leaving 6 bases between the germline ends. CDR3 sequence: CASSEGMYGYTF. The CDR3 region has the DNA TGCGCCAGCAGTGAGGGGATGTATGGCTACACCTTC.

The J gene is TRBJ2-3, the V gene TRBV19, with D unresolved. V was cut by 7 bases and J by 6 bases, with 17 bases left in between. Looked up from germline, CDR1 is LNHDA and CDR2 is SQIVND (reference sequence). The CDR3 covers 14 residues. The CDR3 DNA reads as TGTGCCAGTAACCCAGGCACGCGGCGGGATACGCAGTATTTT. Residues: CASNPGTRRDTQYF.

This clonotype showed up many times. The V and J genes are TRBV2 and TRBJ2-5; D unresolved. The ends were cut back, 2 bases at V and 5 bases at J, with 12 bases in the middle. CDR3 length: 14 residues. Germline V gives CDR1 SNHLY, CDR2 FYNNEI. The CDR3 coding sequence is TGTGCCAGCAGTGAATCGTCCAGGCAGGAGACCCAGTACTTC. Its translation: CASSESSRQETQYF.

This clonotype was seen a few times. The chain carries TRBV7-9 and TRBJ2-6; D might be TRBD1 or TRBD2, each matching 5 bases. CDR3 size: 19 residues. V lost 1 base to trimming and J lost 0 bases, with 16 bases between them. Germline assignment: CDR1 SEHNR and CDR2 FQNEAQ (reference sequence). The CDR3 bases are TGTGCCAGCAGCTTAGACACCCCGGGGCCCGACTCTGGGGCCAACGTCCTGACTTTC. Translating it yields CASSLDTPGPDSGANVLTF.

This clonotype was detected ten times or more. The chain combines TRBV2 with TRBJ2-3, with D tentatively TRBD1 or TRBD2 (6 bases each). The germline V gene encodes CDR1 SNHLY and CDR2 FYNNEI. This CDR3 has 15 amino acids. The V end lost 5 bases, the J end lost 2 bases, and 14 bases lay between the germline ends. CDR3 region: CASSPRGRNTDTQYF. The CDR3 DNA follows: TGTGCCAGCAGTCCCCGGGGGCGGAACACAGATACGCAGTATTTT.

This clonotype has at least ten counts. The V gene is TRBV11-2, the J gene TRBJ2-3, with unresolved D. The germline CDR1 and CDR2 sequences are SGHAT and FQNNGV. Trimming cost V 5 bases and J 4 bases, with 10 bases left between them. The CDR3 covers 13 residues. The DNA of the CDR3 is TGTGCCAGCAGCGCCCAATCGTCAGATACGCAGTATTTT. The encoded protein is CASSAQSSDTQYF. Looking up the rest from reference TRBV11-2 and TRBJ2-3 gives the full variable domain: EAGVAQSPRYKIIEKRQSVAFWCNPISGHATLYWYQQILGQGPKLLIQFQNNGVVDDSQLPKDRFSAERLKGVDSTLKIQPAKLEDSAVYLCASSAQSSDTQYFGPGTRLTVL.

This clonotype was detected ten times or more. The rearrangement links TRBV28 to TRBJ2-7; 7 bases line up with TRBD1. CDR3 length equals 13 residues. J was trimmed by 5 bases and V by 6 bases; bases with no gene match: 7. CDR1 and CDR2 (germline): MDHEN, SYDVKM. CDR3 in DNA: TGTGCCAGCAGCCCGACAGGGAACAACGAGCAGTACTTC. Protein: CASSPTGNNEQYF. The variable domain in full, completed from reference TRBV28 and TRBJ2-7, reads DVKVTQSSRYLVKRTGEKVFLECVQDMDHENMFWYRQDPGLGLRLIYFSYDVKMKEKGDIPEGYSVSREKKERFSLILESASTNQTSMYLCASSPTGNNEQYFGPGTRLTVT.

This clonotype was seen many times. This chain uses TRBV7-9 with TRBJ2-3, with D maybe TRBD1 (6 bases). CDR3 length: 15 residues. The V end was cut by 2 bases, the J end by 6 bases, with 15 bases between. From germline, CDR1 is SEHNR and CDR2 FQNEAQ (reference sequence). Here the CDR3 reads CASSLKVGAADTQYF. The CDR3 region has the DNA TGTGCCAGCAGCTTAAAGGTGGGGGCCGCCGATACGCAGTATTTT.

The chain joins TRBV7-9 to TRBJ1-1; D unclear. CDR1 SEHNR and CDR2 FQNEAQ come from the germline V gene (reference sequence). This CDR3 region has 13 residues. V was pared by 1 base and J by 10 bases, with 13 bases between. DNA for the CDR3: TGTGCCAGCAGCTTAGGGCCGGGCCCGAGAGCTTTCTTT. This gives the protein CASSLGPGPRAFF.

The table lists this clonotype with many counts. This chain joins TRBV11-2 and TRBJ2-7; 7 bases are a match to TRBD1. This CDR3 has 14 amino acids. Germline CDR1 and CDR2: SGHAT and FQNNGV. The V gene end was trimmed by 8 bases and the J gene end by 5 bases; junction bases not matched to a gene: 12. CDR3 amino acids: CASGSLTGTHEQYF. The CDR3, as DNA: TGTGCCAGCGGCTCGTTGACAGGGACCCACGAGCAGTACTTC.

This clonotype was seen repeatedly, ten times or more. V usage is TRBV28 and J usage is TRBJ2-5, with D tentatively TRBD1 (6 bases). Trimming pared 6 bases from V and 4 bases from J, leaving 18 bases between. The CDR3 length is 15 residues. Germline CDR1 reads MDHEN; CDR2 reads SYDVKM. This CDR3 is CASSLAGTMGETQYF. DNA of the CDR3: TGTGCCAGCAGCCTGGCCGGGACAATGGGAGAGACCCAGTACTTC.

Many counts were recorded for this clonotype. One end of the junction does not line up with germline, which may come from a read error. The chain couples TRBV5-1 to TRBJ2-7, with TRBD1 matching 10 bases. From germline, CDR1 is SGHRS and CDR2 YFSETQ. The CDR3 consists of 14 residues. CDR3 nucleotides: TGTGCCAGCAGCCGGGACAGGGGTTCCTACGAGCAGTACTTC. Amino acid sequence: CASSRDRGSYEQYF.

This clonotype was observed at least ten times. The V gene is TRBV5-4, the J gene TRBJ1-2; 9 bases align to TRBD1. CDR1 and CDR2 (germline): SGHNT, YYREEE (reference sequence). V shed 3 bases and J 7 bases; nucleotides not matched to a gene: 7. The CDR3 runs to 14 residues. CDR3: CASSSGTGLGGYTF. Written as DNA, the CDR3 is TGTGCCAGCAGCTCCGGGACAGGGTTGGGTGGCTACACCTTC.

This chain links TRBV3-1 with TRBJ2-5, with a weak D call TRBD2 (6 bases). Germline CDR1 LGHDT, CDR2 YNNKEL (reference sequence). The V end was cut by 4 bases, the J end by 4 bases, with 25 bases between. The CDR3 covers 18 residues. The chain's CDR3 is CASSPSGTPEGIGETQYF. In DNA, the CDR3 is TGTGCCAGCAGCCCCTCCGGGACTCCGGAGGGGATTGGAGAGACCCAGTACTTC.

Comment on this clonotype: A much larger clonotype is one base distant, so this may be a read error. This chain joins TRBV27 and TRBJ2-2; TRBD1 might be the D (5 bases). The CDR3 spans 15 residues. V lost 5 bases, J lost 4 bases, and 14 bases lay in between. Germline lookup yields CDR1 MNHEY and CDR2 SMNVEV (reference sequence). The CDR3 spells CASSHLTESTGELFF. The CDR3 DNA sequence: TGTGCCAGCAGTCACTTGACAGAGAGCACCGGGGAGCTGTTTTTT.

Only a few counts were recorded for this clonotype. V gene TRBV6-5 combines with J gene TRBJ2-5, with TRBD2 matching over 12 bases. The CDR3 runs to 18 residues. J lost 1 base, V lost 3 bases, and 9 bases had no gene match. CDR1 and CDR2 (germline): MNHEY, SVGAGI. CDR3 DNA sequence: TGTGCCAGCAGTTATATAGGGGGGACTAGCGGGCCCCAAGAGACCCAGTACTTC. This gives the protein CASSYIGGTSGPQETQYF.

V is TRBV28 and J is TRBJ2-7; D ambiguous. CDR1 and CDR2 (germline): MDHEN, SYDVKM. V was shortened by 6 bases and J by 5 bases, with 20 bases between the two germline ends. This CDR3 contains 15 residues. The CDR3 DNA reads TGTGCCAGCAGACCACCTTTGATACCAGTAAACGAGCAGTACTTC. Its protein product is CASRPPLIPVNEQYF.

This chain connects TRBV5-1 to TRBJ2-5; D is unresolved. Germline V gene data show CDR1 as SGHRS and CDR2 as YFSETQ. The CDR3 is 13 residues long. V lost 1 base to trimming and J lost 5 bases, with 9 bases between them. The CDR3 DNA reads TGCGCCAGCAGCTTGCGGCCAAGCGAGACCCAGTACTTC. As protein: CASSLRPSETQYF.

This clonotype was seen many times. The chain is built from TRBV3-1 and TRBJ2-1; D is unresolved. Trimming took 4 bases from V and 5 from J, leaving 9 bases between them. The CDR3 has 13 amino acids. The germline gives CDR1 LGHDT, CDR2 YNNKEL (reference sequence). This chain's CDR3 is CASSPRLHNEQFF. DNA of the CDR3: TGTGCCAGCAGCCCACGCCTCCACAATGAGCAGTTCTTC.

This clonotype was counted at least ten times. V usage is TRBV28 and J usage is TRBJ2-7; the match to TRBD2 covers 9 bases. J gave up 1 base and V 5 bases, and 12 bases lay outside the gene matches. The germline V gene has CDR1 MDHEN and CDR2 SYDVKM. The CDR3 loop spans 17 amino acids. The chain's CDR3 is CASSPHSGRKGSYEQYF. CDR3 coding DNA: TGTGCCAGCAGTCCGCACAGCGGGAGGAAAGGATCCTACGAGCAGTACTTC.

There are many counts of this clonotype. The genes are TRBV3-1 and TRBJ2-7, with 10 bases fitting TRBD2. The V and J ends lost 3 bases and 5 bases, in that order; junction bases with no gene match: 4. Per the germline V gene, CDR1 is LGHDT and CDR2 is YNNKEL (reference sequence). The CDR3 totals 14 residues. CDR3 residues: CASSHRTSGDEQYF. For the CDR3, the DNA is TGTGCCAGCAGCCATCGGACTAGCGGCGACGAGCAGTACTTC.